This T cell receptor (beta chain) was identified in a study of vaccination effects on CD4 cells after COVID-19. ViraFEST expansion of antigen-specific CD4+ T cells with viral peptide pools preceded sequencing. CD4+ T cell isolation took place after approximately 11 days of culture. Vaccine recipients, nucleocapsid antibody negative, had no prior SARS-CoV-2 infection. In the case of this clone: The target antigen is unknown.

Some clones are missing from TCRdb's copy, which holds only in-frame ones; the method was immunoSEQ multiplex PCR. This sample has about 68,000 clones; under 90% occur once, and the top ten carry 12%. Source: CD4+ T cells from PBMCs cultured with SARS-CoV-2 spike peptides, taken before COVID-19 vaccination. The sequence came from a human donor who received a COVID-19 vaccine.

The CDR3 region has the DNA TGTGCCAGCAGTCAACGGACAGGGACAGATACGCAGTATTTT. Amino acids: CASSQRTGTDTQYF. The V call is TRBV7-9, the J call TRBJ2-3; 8 nucleotides align to TRBD1. Germline loops: CDR1 SEHNR, CDR2 FQNEAQ (reference sequence). With V trimmed by 6 bases and J by 3 bases, 5 bases remained unmatched. This CDR3 has 14 residues.